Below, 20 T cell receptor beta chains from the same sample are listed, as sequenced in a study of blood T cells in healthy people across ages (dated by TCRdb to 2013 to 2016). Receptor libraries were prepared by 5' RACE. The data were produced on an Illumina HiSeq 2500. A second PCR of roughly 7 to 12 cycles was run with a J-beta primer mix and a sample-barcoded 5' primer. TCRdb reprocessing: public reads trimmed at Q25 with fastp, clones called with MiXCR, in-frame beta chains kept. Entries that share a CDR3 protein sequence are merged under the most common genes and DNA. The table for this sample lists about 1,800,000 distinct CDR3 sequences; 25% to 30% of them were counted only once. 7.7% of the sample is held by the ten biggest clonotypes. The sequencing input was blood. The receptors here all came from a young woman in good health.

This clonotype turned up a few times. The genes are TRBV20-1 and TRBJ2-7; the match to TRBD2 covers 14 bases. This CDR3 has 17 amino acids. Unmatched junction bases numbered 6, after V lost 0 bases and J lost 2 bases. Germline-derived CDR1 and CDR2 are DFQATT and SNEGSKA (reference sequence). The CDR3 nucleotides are TGCAGTGCTAGAGAAGGGACTAGCGGGAGAGGGGCCTACGAGCAGTACTTC. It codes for CSAREGTSGRGAYEQYF.

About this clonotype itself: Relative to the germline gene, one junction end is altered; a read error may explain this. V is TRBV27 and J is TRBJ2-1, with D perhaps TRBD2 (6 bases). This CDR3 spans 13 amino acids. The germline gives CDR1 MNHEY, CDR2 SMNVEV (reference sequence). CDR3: CASRGASGPGEYF. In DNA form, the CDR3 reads TGTGCCAGCCGCGGGGCCTCGGGTCCGGGGGAGTACTTC.

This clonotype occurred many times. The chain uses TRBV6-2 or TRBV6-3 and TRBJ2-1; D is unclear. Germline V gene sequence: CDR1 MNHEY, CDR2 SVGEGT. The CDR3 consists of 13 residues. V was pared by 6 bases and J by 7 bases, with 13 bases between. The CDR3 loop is CASRLRIVNEQFF. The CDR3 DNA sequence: TGTGCCAGCAGGCTGCGGATCGTTAATGAGCAGTTCTTC.

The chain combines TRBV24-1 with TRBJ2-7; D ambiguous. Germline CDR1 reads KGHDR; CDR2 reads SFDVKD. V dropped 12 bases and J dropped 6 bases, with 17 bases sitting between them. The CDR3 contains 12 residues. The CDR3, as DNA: TGTGCCTCCCCGAGTCGACCCAGCGAGCAGTACTTC. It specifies CASPSRPSEQYF.

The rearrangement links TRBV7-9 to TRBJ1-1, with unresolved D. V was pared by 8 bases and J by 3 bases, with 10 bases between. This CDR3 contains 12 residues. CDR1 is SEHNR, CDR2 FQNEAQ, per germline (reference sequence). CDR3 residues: CASGEGDTEAFF. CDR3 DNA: TGTGCCAGCGGGGAAGGAGACACTGAAGCTTTCTTT.

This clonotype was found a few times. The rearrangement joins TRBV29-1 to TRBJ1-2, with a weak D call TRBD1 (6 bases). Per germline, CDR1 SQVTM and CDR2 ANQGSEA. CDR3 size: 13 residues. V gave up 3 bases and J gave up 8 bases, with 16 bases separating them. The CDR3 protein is CSVEFGGAGGYTF. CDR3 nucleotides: TGCAGCGTTGAGTTCGGGGGGGCAGGGGGCTACACCTTC.

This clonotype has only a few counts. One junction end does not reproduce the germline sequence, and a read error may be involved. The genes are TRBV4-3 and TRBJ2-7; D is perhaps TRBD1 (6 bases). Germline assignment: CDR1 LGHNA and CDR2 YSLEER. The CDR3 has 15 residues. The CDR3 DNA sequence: TGCGCCAGCATCCAAGATTGGGACACCATCTACGAGCAGTACTTC. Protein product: CASIQDWDTIYEQYF.

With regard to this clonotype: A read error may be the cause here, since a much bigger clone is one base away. The CDR3 here is CASSVFYGNEQYF. The CDR3 DNA sequence: TGTGCCAGCAGCGTATTCTATGGGAATGAGCAGTACTTC. The V gene is TRBV9, the J gene TRBJ2-7, with D uncertain. Germline-derived CDR1 and CDR2 are SGDLS and YYNGEE. The CDR3 is 13 residues long. Trimming stripped 1 base from V and 7 bases from J, with 12 bases between.

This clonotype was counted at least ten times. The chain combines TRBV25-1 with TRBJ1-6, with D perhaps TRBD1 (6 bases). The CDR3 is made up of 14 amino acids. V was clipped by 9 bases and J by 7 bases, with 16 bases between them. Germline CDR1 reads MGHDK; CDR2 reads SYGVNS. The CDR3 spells CASVLDRPNSPLHF. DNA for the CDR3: TGTGCCAGTGTACTGGACAGACCAAATTCACCCCTCCACTTT.

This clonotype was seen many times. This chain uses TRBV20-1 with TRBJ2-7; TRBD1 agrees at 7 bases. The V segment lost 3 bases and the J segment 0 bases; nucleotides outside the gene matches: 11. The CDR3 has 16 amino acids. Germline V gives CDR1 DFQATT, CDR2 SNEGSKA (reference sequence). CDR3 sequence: CSARGISGGVSYEQYF. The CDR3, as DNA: TGCAGTGCTAGGGGGATTTCAGGGGGAGTCTCCTACGAGCAGTACTTC.

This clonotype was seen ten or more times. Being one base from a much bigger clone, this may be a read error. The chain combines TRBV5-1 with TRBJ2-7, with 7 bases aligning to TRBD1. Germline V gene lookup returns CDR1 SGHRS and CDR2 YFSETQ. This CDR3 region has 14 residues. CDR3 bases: TGTGCCAGCAGTTTCCGACAGGGAGCCTACGAGCAGTACTTC. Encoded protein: CASSFRQGAYEQYF.

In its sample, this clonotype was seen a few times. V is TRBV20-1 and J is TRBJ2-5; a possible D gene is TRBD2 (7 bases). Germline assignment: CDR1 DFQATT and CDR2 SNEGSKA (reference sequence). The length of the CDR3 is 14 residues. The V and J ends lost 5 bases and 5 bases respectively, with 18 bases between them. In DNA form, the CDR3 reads TGCAGTGCTGGGAGGGGGGGCAGTTCGGAGACCCAGTACTTC. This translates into CSAGRGGSSETQYF.

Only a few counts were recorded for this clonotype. The CDR3 coding sequence is TGTGCCAGCAGTTACGAGGAGGTTGAGCAGTTCTTC. It is translated as CASSYEEVEQFF. The chain carries TRBV6-2 or TRBV6-3 and TRBJ2-1; D might be TRBD2 (5 bases). CDR3 size: 12 residues. Germline CDR1 is MNHEY and CDR2 is SVGEGT. Trimming pared 2 bases from V and 9 bases from J, leaving 8 bases between.

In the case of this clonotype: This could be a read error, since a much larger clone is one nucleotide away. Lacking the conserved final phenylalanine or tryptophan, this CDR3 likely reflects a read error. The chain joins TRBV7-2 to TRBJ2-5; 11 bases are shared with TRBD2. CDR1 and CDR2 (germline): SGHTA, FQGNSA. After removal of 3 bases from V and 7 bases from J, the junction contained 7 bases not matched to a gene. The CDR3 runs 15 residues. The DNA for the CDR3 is TGTGCCAGCAGCTTGGGGCTAGCGGGAGGTGGGACCCAGTACATC. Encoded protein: CASSLGLAGGGTQYI.

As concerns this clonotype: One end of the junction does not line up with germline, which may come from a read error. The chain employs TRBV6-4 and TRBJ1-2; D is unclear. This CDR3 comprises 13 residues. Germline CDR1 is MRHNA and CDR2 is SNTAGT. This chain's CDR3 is CASSDLTGRGHTF. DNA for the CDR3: TGTGCCAGCAGTGACCTAACTGGACGTGGCCACACCTTC.

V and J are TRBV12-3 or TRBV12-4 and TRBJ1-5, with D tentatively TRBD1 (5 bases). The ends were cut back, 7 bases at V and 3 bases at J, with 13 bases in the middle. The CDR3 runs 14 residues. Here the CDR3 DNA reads TGTGCCAGCACCCTGACAGAGATCAATCAGCCCCAGCATTTT. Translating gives CASTLTEINQPQHF.

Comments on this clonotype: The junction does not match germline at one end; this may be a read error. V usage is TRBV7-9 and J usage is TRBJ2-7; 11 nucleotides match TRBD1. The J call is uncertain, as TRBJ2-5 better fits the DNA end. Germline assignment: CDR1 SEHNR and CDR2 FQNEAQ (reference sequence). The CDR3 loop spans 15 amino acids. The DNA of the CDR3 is TGTGCCGGCAGCCACGGACAGGGGGCACGGGAGACCCAGTACTTC. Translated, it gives CAGSHGQGARETQYF.

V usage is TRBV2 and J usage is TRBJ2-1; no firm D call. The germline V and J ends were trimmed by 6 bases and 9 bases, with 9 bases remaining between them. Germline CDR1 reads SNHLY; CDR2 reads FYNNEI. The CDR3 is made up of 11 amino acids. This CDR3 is CASRPLGEQFF. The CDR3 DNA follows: TGTGCCAGCAGACCTCTCGGTGAGCAGTTCTTC.

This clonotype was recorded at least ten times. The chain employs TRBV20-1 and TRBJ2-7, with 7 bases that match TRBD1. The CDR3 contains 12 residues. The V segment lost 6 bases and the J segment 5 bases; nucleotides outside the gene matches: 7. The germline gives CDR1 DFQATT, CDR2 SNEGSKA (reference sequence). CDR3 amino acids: CSASTGWNEQYF. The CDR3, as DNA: TGCAGTGCATCGACAGGGTGGAACGAGCAGTACTTC.

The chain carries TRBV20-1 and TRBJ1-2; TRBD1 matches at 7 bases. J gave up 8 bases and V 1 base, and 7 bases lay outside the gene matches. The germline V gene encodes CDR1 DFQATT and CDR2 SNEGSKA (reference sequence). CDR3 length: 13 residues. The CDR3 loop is CSARGQGEQGYTF. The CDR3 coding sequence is TGCAGTGCTAGAGGCCAGGGGGAACAGGGCTACACCTTC.